The clone carrying this T cell receptor beta chain was counted only a few times. The antigen remains undetermined. The same CDR3 is also encoded by other DNA sequences in this sample. The CDR3 is 11 residues long. Deletions cut 4 bases from V and 1 base from J, with 1 base between. Germline-derived CDR1 and CDR2 are KGHSH and LQKENI. This table comes from immunoSEQ multiplex PCR, and its TCRdb copy is limited to in-frame clones, with some not included. The sample holds millions of clones, around 90% seen once. This sample is part of a study of shared clonotypes between healthy human individuals. Overall study results and limits: Donor clonotype sharing was expected to depend on sequencing depth. Of the naive CD4 clonotypes, about 5% were shared across a few donors. Compared with memory subsets, naive subsets generally had larger estimated richness.

The chain recombines TRBV18 with TRBJ2-5; D gene unclear. The material sequenced was naive CD4+ T cells sorted from blood. Indicated subset: CD45RA+ positively selected. The TCR was taken from a man younger than 35 in good health. The DNA of the CDR3 is TGTGCCAGCTCACTCCAAGAGACCCAGTACTTC. This gives the protein CASSLQETQYF.